The present T cell receptor beta chain was sequenced within a study of type 1 and type 2 diabetes patients. CDR1 and CDR2 (germline): SGHVT, SQSDAQ. The germline V and J ends were trimmed by 5 bases and 2 bases, with 9 bases remaining between them. There are 13 residues in the CDR3. Roughly 10 milliliters of peripheral blood were drawn from each donor. Amplification started from genomic DNA. Amplification of the beta chain CDR3 used 30 forward and 13 reverse multiplex primers. One entry per CDR3 protein, called by TCRdb with MiXCR from the multiplex PCR reads. The top ten hold 12% to 15% of the sample, which has about 270,000 distinct CDR3 sequences, roughly 48% seen once.

This receptor was identified in a man aged 18 to 30 with type 2 diabetes. The J gene is TRBJ2-5, the V gene TRBV7-4; D not resolved. Input material: peripheral blood mononuclear cells (PBMCs). This CDR3 reads CASSPLGQETQYF. CDR3 coding DNA: TGTGCCAGCAGCCCCCTCGGACAAGAGACCCAGTACTTC.